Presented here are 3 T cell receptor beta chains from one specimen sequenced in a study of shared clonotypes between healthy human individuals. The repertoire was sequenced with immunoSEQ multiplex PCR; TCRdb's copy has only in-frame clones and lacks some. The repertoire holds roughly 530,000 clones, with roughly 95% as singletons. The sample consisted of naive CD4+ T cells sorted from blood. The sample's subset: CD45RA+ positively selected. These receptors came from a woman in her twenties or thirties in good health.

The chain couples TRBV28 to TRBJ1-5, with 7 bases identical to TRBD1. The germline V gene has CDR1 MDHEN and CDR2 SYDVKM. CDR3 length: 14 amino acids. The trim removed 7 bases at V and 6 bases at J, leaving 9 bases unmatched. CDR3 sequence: CASTIDRVSQPQHF. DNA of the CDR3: TGTGCCAGCACCATCGACAGGGTTAGTCAGCCCCAGCATTTT.

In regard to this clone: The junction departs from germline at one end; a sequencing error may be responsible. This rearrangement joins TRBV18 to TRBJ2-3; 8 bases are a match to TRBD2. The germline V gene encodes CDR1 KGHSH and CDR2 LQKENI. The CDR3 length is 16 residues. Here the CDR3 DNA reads TGTACCAGCTCACCACCTGGGCTAGCGGGCGCCGATACGCAGTATTTT. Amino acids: CTSSPPGLAGADTQYF.

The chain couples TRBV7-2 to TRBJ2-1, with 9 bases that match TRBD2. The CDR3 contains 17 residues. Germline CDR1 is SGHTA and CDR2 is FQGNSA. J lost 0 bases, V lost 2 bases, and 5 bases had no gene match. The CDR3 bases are TGTGCCAGCAGCTTAAGGCCTAGCGGGACCTCCTACAATGAGCAGTTCTTC. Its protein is CASSLRPSGTSYNEQFF.